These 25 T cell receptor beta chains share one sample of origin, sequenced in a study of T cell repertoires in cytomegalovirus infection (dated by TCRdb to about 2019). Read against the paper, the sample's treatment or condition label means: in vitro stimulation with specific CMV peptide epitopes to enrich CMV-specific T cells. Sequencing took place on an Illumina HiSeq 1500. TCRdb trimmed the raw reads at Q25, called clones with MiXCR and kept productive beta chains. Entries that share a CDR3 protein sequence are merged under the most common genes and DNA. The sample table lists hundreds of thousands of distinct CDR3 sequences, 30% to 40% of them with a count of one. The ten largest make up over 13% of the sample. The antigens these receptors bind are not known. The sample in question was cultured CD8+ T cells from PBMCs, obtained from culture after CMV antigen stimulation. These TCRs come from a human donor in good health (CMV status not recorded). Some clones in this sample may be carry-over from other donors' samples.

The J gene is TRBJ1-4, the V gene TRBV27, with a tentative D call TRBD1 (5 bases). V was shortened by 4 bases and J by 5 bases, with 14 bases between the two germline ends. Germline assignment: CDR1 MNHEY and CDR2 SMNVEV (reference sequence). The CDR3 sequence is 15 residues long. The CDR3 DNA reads TGTGCCAGCAGTTCGACGACAGAGTACAATGAAAAACTGTTTTTT. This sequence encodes CASSSTTEYNEKLFF.

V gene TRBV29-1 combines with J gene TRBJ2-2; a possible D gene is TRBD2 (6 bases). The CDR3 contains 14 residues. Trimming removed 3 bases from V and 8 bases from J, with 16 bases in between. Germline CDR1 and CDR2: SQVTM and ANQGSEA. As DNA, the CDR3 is TGCAGCGTTGATGTTGGCGGGGTTTATGGGGAGCTGTTTTTT. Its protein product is CSVDVGGVYGELFF.

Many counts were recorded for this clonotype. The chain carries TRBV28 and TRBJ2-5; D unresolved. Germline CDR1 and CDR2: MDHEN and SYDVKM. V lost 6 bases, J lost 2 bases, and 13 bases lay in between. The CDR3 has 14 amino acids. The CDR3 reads CASRIQQEQETQYF. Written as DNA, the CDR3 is TGTGCCAGCAGAATACAGCAGGAGCAAGAGACCCAGTACTTC.

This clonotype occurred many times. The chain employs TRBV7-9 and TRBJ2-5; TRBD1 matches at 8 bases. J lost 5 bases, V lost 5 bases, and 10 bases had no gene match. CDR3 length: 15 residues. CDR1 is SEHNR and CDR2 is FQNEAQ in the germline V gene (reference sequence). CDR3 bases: TGTGCCAGCAGCGGGAGGACAGGGTTCGACGAGACCCAGTACTTC. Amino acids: CASSGRTGFDETQYF.

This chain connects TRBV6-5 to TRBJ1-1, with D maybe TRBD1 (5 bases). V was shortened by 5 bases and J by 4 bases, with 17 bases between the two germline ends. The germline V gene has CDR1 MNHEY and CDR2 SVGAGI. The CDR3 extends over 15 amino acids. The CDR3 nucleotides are TGTGCCAGCAGTGAGGGACCGGGGGTCGGCACTGAAGCTTTCTTT. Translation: CASSEGPGVGTEAFF.

The CDR3 is CSVEVRAYGYTF. In nucleotides, the CDR3 is TGCAGCGTTGAAGTCCGGGCATATGGCTACACCTTC. The chain joins TRBV29-1 to TRBJ1-2, with D uncertain. The CDR3 spans 12 residues. Germline V gene sequence: CDR1 SQVTM, CDR2 ANQGSEA. Trimming left V 1 base short and J 5 bases short, with 8 bases between.

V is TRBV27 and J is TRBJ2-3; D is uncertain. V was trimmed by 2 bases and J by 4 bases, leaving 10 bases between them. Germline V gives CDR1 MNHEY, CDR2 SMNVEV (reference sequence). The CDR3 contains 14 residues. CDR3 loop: CASSLVSRADTQYF. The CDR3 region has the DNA TGTGCCAGCAGTTTAGTTAGCCGGGCAGATACGCAGTATTTT.

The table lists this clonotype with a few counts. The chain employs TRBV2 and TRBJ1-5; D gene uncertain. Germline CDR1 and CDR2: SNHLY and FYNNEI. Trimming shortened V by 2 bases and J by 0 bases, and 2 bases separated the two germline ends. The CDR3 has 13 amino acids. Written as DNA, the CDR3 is TGTGCCAGCAGTGAACATAGCAATCAGCCCCAGCATTTT. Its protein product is CASSEHSNQPQHF.

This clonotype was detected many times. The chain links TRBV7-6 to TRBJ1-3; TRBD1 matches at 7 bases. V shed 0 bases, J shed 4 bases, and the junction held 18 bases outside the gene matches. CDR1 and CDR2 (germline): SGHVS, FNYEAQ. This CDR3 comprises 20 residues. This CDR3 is CASSLAGVLRKGAVGNTIYF. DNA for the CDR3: TGTGCCAGCAGCTTAGCGGGGGTATTGCGAAAGGGGGCAGTCGGAAACACCATATATTTT.

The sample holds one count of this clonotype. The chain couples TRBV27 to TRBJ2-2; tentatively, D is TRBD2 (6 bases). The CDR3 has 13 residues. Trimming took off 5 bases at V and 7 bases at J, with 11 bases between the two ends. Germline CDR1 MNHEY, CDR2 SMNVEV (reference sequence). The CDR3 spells CASSLSGDGELFF. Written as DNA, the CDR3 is TGTGCCAGCAGTCTCTCGGGGGACGGGGAGCTGTTTTTT.

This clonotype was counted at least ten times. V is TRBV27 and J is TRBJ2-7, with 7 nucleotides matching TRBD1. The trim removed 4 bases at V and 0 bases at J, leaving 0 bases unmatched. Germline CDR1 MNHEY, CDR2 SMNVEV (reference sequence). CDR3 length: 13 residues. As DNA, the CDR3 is TGTGCCAGCAGTTGGACAGGCTCCTACGAGCAGTACTTC. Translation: CASSWTGSYEQYF.

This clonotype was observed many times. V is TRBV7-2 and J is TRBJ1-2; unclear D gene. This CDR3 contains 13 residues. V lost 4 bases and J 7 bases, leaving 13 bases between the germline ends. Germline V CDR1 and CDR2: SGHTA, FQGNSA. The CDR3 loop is CASSWETSLGYTF. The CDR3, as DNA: TGTGCCAGCAGCTGGGAGACTTCCCTTGGCTACACCTTC. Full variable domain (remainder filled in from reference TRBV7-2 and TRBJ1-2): GAGVSQSPSNKVTEKGKDVELRCDPISGHTALYWYRQSLGQGLEFLIYFQGNSAPDKSGLPSDRFSAERTGGSVSTLTIQRTQQEDSAVYLCASSWETSLGYTFGSGTRLTVV.

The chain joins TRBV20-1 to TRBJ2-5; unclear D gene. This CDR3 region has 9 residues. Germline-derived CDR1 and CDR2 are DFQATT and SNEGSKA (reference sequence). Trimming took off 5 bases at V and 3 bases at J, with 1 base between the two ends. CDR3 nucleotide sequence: TGCAGTGCTGAAGAGACCCAGTACTTC. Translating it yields CSAEETQYF.

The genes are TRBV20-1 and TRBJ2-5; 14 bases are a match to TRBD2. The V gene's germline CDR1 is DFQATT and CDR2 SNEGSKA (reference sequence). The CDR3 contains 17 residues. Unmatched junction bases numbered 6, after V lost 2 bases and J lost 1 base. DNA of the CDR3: TGCAGTGCTAGATCTAGGACTAGCGGGGGGATCCAAGAGACCCAGTACTTC. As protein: CSARSRTSGGIQETQYF.

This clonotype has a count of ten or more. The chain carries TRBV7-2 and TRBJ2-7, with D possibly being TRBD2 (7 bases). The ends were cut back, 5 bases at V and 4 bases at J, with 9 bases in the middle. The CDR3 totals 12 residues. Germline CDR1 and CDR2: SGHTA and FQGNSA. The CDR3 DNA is TGTGCCAGCAGCCGGGGGGCTTACGAGCAGTACGTC. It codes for CASSRGAYEQYV.

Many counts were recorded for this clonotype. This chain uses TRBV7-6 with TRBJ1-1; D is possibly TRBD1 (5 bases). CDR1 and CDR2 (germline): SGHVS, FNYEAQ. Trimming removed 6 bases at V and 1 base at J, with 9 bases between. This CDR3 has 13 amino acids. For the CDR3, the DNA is TGTGCCAGCAGTCCTACAGGGAACACTGAAGCTTTCTTT. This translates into CASSPTGNTEAFF.

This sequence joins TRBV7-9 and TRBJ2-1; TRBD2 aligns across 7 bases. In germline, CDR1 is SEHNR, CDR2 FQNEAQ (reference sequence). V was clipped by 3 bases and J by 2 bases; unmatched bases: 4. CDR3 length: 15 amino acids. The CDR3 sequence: CASSFAGVAYNEQFF. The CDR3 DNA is TGTGCCAGCAGCTTTGCGGGGGTTGCCTACAATGAGCAGTTCTTC.

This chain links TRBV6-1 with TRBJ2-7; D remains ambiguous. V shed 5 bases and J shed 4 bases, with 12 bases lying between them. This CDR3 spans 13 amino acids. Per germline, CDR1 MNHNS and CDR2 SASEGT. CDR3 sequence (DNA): TGTGCCAGCAGTTATGGCTCCCATTACGAGCAGTACGTC. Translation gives CASSYGSHYEQYV.

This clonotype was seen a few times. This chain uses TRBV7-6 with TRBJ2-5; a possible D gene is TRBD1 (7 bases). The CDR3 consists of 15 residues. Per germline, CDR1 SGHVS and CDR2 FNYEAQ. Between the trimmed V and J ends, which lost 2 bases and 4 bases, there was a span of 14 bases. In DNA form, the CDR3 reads TGTGCCAGCAGCTTACTTTACAGGGGAGGAGAGACCCAGTACTTC. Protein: CASSLLYRGGETQYF.

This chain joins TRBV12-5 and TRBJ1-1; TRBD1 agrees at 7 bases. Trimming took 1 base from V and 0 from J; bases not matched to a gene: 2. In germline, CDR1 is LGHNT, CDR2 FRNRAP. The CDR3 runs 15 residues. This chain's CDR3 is CASGLATGVNTEAFF. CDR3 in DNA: TGTGCTAGTGGTTTGGCAACAGGGGTGAACACTGAAGCTTTCTTT.

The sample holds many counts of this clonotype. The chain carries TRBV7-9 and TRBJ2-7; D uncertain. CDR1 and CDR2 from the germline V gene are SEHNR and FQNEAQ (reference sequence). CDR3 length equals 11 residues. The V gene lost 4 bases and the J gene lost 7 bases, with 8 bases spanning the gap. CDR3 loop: CASSSTKEQYV. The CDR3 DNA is TGTGCCAGCAGCTCGACAAAAGAGCAGTACGTC.

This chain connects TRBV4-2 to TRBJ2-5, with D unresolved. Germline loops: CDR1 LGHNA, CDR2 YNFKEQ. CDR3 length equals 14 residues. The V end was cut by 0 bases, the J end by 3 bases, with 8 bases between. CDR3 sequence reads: CASSQEKPEETQYF. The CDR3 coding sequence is TGTGCCAGCAGCCAAGAGAAGCCGGAAGAGACCCAGTACTTC.

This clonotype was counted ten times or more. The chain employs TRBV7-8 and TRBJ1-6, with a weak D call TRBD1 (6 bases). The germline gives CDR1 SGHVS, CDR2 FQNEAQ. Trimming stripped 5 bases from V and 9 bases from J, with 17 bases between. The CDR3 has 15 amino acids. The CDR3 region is CASSPFQDSFSPLHF. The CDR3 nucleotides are TGTGCCAGCAGCCCTTTCCAGGACAGTTTTTCACCCCTCCACTTT.

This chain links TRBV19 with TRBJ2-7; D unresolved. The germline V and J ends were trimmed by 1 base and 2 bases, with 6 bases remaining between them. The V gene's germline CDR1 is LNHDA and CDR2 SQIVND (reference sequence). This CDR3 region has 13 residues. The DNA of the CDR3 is TGTGCCAGTAGTATAGGAGATACCTACGAGCAGTACTTC. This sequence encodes CASSIGDTYEQYF.

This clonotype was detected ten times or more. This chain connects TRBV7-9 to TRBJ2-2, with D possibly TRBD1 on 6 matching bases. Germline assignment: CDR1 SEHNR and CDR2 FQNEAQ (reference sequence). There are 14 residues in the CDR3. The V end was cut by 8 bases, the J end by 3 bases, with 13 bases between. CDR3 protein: CASGRTDYTGELFF. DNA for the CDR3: TGTGCCAGCGGACGGACAGACTACACCGGGGAGCTGTTTTTT.